The 18 T cell receptor beta chains presented below share a single source sample, sequenced in a study of blood T cell repertoires in COVID-19. Sequenced by immunoSEQ multiplex PCR; TCRdb stores in-frame clones only, minus some. In the table there are over 100,000 clones, around 82% of which are singletons. Sequencing was carried out using peripheral blood. The receptors shown here come from a human donor in a cohort sampled during active or convalescent COVID-19.

This chain links TRBV9 with TRBJ1-2; no clear D. The CDR3 runs 14 residues. The V and J ends lost 5 bases and 1 base respectively, with 12 bases between them. The germline gives CDR1 SGDLS, CDR2 YYNGEE. CDR3 protein: CASSLGGVNYGYTF. DNA of the CDR3: TGTGCCAGCAGTCTAGGCGGGGTTAACTATGGCTACACCTTC.

V is TRBV27 and J is TRBJ1-6; D unresolved. The CDR3 length is 14 residues. Trimming took off 4 bases at V and 7 bases at J, with 11 bases between the two ends. CDR1 and CDR2 (germline): MNHEY, SMNVEV (reference sequence). The CDR3: CASSSRRLNSPLHF. Here the CDR3 DNA reads TGTGCCAGCAGTTCCCGTCGACTAAATTCACCCCTCCACTTT.

The chain is built from TRBV5-1 and TRBJ2-4; 9 bases line up with TRBD2. Looked up from germline, CDR1 is SGHRS and CDR2 is YFSETQ. V lost 1 base, J lost 8 bases, and 10 bases stayed unmatched. The CDR3 runs 16 residues. The CDR3 loop is CASSLNGGRAGDIQYF. The CDR3 DNA follows: TGCGCCAGCAGCTTGAACGGCGGGAGGGCCGGAGACATTCAGTACTTC. Drawing the rest from reference TRBV5-1 and TRBJ2-4, the complete variable domain is KAGVTQTPRYLIKTRGQQVTLSCSPISGHRSVSWYQQTPGQGLQFLFEYFSETQRNKGNFPGRFSGRQFSNSRSEMNVSTLELGDSALYLCASSLNGGRAGDIQYFGAGTRLSVL.

The V and J genes are TRBV19 and TRBJ2-2, with 9 nucleotides matching TRBD2. Germline loops: CDR1 LNHDA, CDR2 SQIVND (reference sequence). The trim removed 6 bases at V and 2 bases at J, leaving 4 bases unmatched. The CDR3 length is 15 residues. In DNA form, the CDR3 reads TGTGCCAGTAGGGCGGGACTAGCAAACACCGGGGAGCTGTTTTTT. This sequence encodes CASRAGLANTGELFF.

The rearrangement uses TRBV7-2 and TRBJ1-2, with 7 bases that match TRBD1. The V segment lost 4 bases and the J segment 2 bases; nucleotides outside the gene matches: 7. CDR3 length equals 15 residues. Germline V CDR1 and CDR2: SGHTA, FQGNSA. CDR3: CASSSRRDSNYGYTF. The CDR3 DNA is TGTGCCAGCAGCTCCCGCCGGGACAGCAACTATGGCTACACCTTC. Looking up the rest from reference TRBV7-2 and TRBJ1-2 gives the full variable domain: GAGVSQSPSNKVTEKGKDVELRCDPISGHTALYWYRQSLGQGLEFLIYFQGNSAPDKSGLPSDRFSAERTGGSVSTLTIQRTQQEDSAVYLCASSSRRDSNYGYTFGSGTRLTVV.

The rearrangement uses TRBV5-4 and TRBJ2-1; TRBD1 matches at 10 bases. The germline gives CDR1 SGHNT, CDR2 YYREEE (reference sequence). The CDR3 has 16 residues. The V gene end was trimmed by 4 bases and the J gene end by 6 bases; junction bases not matched to a gene: 10. The DNA for the CDR3 is TGTGCCAGCAGCCGACGGACAGGGGGTATGGGCAATGAGCAGTTCTTC. This translates into CASSRRTGGMGNEQFF.

The V and J genes are TRBV25-1 and TRBJ2-4, with TRBD2 matching over 8 bases. The J segment lost 7 bases and the V segment lost 2 bases, leaving 7 bases of the junction unmatched. The germline CDR1 and CDR2 sequences are MGHDK and SYGVNS. The CDR3 is made up of 15 amino acids. The CDR3 DNA follows: TGTGCCAGCAGTGAACCGGGCGGGGGGCCGAACATTCAGTACTTC. This codes for CASSEPGGGPNIQYF. Based on the CDR3 plus reference TRBV25-1 and TRBJ2-4, the full variable domain is EADIYQTPRYLVIGTGKKITLECSQTMGHDKMYWYQQDPGMELHLIHYSYGVNSTEKGDLSSESTVSRIRTEHFPLTLESARPSHTSQYLCASSEPGGGPNIQYFGAGTRLSVL.

The CDR3 is CATPRDRGFYGYTF. The CDR3, as DNA: TGTGCCACACCGAGGGACAGGGGATTCTATGGCTACACCTTC. This chain links TRBV11-2 with TRBJ1-2, with TRBD1 matching over 10 bases. After removal of 10 bases from V and 4 bases from J, the junction contained 9 bases not matched to a gene. Germline V gives CDR1 SGHAT, CDR2 FQNNGV. The CDR3 loop spans 14 amino acids. The full variable domain, completed using reference TRBV11-2 and TRBJ1-2, is EAGVAQSPRYKIIEKRQSVAFWCNPISGHATLYWYQQILGQGPKLLIQFQNNGVVDDSQLPKDRFSAERLKGVDSTLKIQPAKLEDSAVYLCATPRDRGFYGYTFGSGTRLTVV.

In its sample, this clone was seen many times. V is TRBV29-1 and J is TRBJ1-1; possible D gene TRBD1, 5 bases. V lost 2 bases and J 0 bases, leaving 7 bases between the germline ends. This CDR3 region has 13 residues. The germline gives CDR1 SQVTM, CDR2 ANQGSEA. CDR3 DNA sequence: TGCAGCGTTGAACAGGGTATGAACACTGAAGCTTTCTTT. This codes for CSVEQGMNTEAFF.

The gene calls are TRBV5-1 and TRBJ2-7; perhaps TRBD2 as D (7 bases). CDR1 is SGHRS and CDR2 is YFSETQ in the germline V gene. Trimming shortened V by 0 bases and J by 2 bases, and 15 bases separated the two germline ends. The CDR3 runs to 16 residues. The CDR3 region is CASSLGAGANPYEQYF. As DNA, the CDR3 is TGCGCCAGCAGCTTGGGCGCGGGGGCGAATCCCTACGAGCAGTACTTC. Variable domain in full (rest from reference TRBV5-1 and TRBJ2-7): KAGVTQTPRYLIKTRGQQVTLSCSPISGHRSVSWYQQTPGQGLQFLFEYFSETQRNKGNFPGRFSGRQFSNSRSEMNVSTLELGDSALYLCASSLGAGANPYEQYFGPGTRLTVT.

This clone was seen just once. J is TRBJ2-2 and V is TRBV28; D perhaps matches TRBD2 (6 bases). The germline V gene encodes CDR1 MDHEN and CDR2 SYDVKM. This CDR3 has 13 residues. The V end lost 7 bases, the J end lost 6 bases, and 12 bases lay between the germline ends. DNA of the CDR3: TGTGCCAGCAAGTCTGGAGGGGCCGGGGAGCTGTTTTTT. As protein: CASKSGGAGELFF.

V and J are TRBV7-2 and TRBJ2-2, with 7 bases lining up with TRBD2. Germline CDR1 SGHTA, CDR2 FQGNSA. The junction had 6 bases not matched to a gene; V was cut back by 0 bases and J by 2 bases. The CDR3 sequence is 17 residues long. The CDR3 spells CASSLASSGPNTGELFF. The CDR3 DNA reads as TGTGCCAGCAGCTTAGCGTCTAGCGGACCAAACACCGGGGAGCTGTTTTTT. Together with reference TRBV7-2 and TRBJ2-2, the CDR3 gives the full variable domain: GAGVSQSPSNKVTEKGKDVELRCDPISGHTALYWYRQSLGQGLEFLIYFQGNSAPDKSGLPSDRFSAERTGGSVSTLTIQRTQQEDSAVYLCASSLASSGPNTGELFFGEGSRLTVL.

The rearrangement links TRBV19 to TRBJ1-1; D possibly corresponds to TRBD1 (5 bases). The germline gives CDR1 LNHDA, CDR2 SQIVND (reference sequence). The CDR3 consists of 15 residues. V shed 1 base and J shed 4 bases, with 13 bases lying between them. The CDR3 DNA follows: TGTGCCAGTAGTATAGTTCTGGGAAGGGGCACTGAAGCTTTCTTT. Its translation: CASSIVLGRGTEAFF.

The gene calls are TRBV5-4 and TRBJ2-3, with a weak D call TRBD1 (6 bases). The length of the CDR3 is 15 residues. Germline V gene data show CDR1 as SGHNT and CDR2 as YYREEE (reference sequence). Deletions cut 5 bases from V and 3 bases from J, with 16 bases between. In nucleotides, the CDR3 is TGTGCCAGCAGGCTATGGCAGGGGCGGACAGATACGCAGTATTTT. Amino acid sequence: CASRLWQGRTDTQYF.

A few counts support this clone. The V call is TRBV4-1, the J call TRBJ2-2, with 10 positions matching TRBD2. The CDR3 length is 20 residues. Germline CDR1 is MGHRA and CDR2 is YSYEKL. The ends lost 1 base at V and 4 bases at J; junction bases unmatched: 15. The CDR3 reads CASSQVPVVAGGRITGELFF. CDR3 DNA sequence: TGCGCCAGCAGCCAAGTCCCTGTAGTAGCGGGGGGCCGTATCACCGGGGAGCTGTTTTTT.

The J gene is TRBJ2-1, the V gene TRBV5-4; perhaps TRBD2 as D (5 bases). The V and J ends lost 0 bases and 6 bases respectively, with 13 bases between them. Germline values: CDR1 SGHNT, CDR2 YYREEE (reference sequence). The CDR3 is 15 residues long. The CDR3 DNA reads TGTGCCAGCAGCTTGGATCCGGGAAGTTCCAATGAGCAGTTCTTC. Translation gives CASSLDPGSSNEQFF.

As to this clone: Distinct nucleotide sequences in the sample also encode this CDR3. The genes are TRBV19 and TRBJ2-7, with a weak D call TRBD2 (7 bases). This CDR3 is 14 amino acids long. V was shortened by 6 bases and J by 6 bases, with 18 bases between the two germline ends. Germline CDR1 LNHDA, CDR2 SQIVND (reference sequence). The CDR3 DNA sequence: TGTGCCAGTAGGCCCGGGGGGCAAAAGAGCGAGCAGTACTTC. Translation: CASRPGGQKSEQYF.

The chain joins TRBV29-1 to TRBJ1-2; TRBD1 matches 9 bases. The CDR3 covers 17 residues. The germline V gene has CDR1 SQVTM and CDR2 ANQGSEA. With V trimmed by 3 bases and J by 3 bases, 14 bases remained unmatched. CDR3 DNA sequence: TGCAGCGTTGATGTATCGGGACAGGGACGGAATGACTATGGCTACACCTTC. Protein sequence: CSVDVSGQGRNDYGYTF.